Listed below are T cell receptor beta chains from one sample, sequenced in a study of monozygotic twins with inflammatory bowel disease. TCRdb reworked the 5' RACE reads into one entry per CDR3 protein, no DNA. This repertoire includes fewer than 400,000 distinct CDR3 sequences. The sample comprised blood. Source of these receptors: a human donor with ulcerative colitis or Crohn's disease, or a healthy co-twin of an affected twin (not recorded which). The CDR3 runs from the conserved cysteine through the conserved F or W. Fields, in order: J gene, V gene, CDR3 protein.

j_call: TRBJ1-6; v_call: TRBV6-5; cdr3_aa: CASSYSRTYWNSPLHF
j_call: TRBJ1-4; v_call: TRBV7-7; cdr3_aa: CASSLGQGANEKLFF
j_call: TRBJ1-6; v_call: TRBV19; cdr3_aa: CASSSRFSYNSPLHF
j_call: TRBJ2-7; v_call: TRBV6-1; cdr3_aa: CASSMQGISYEQYF
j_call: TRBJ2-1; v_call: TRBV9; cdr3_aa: CASSARDLKFYNEQFF
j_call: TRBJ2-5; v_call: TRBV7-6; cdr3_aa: CASSLPSGSRVETQYF
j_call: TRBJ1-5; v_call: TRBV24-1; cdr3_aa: CATSDAREQVQPQHF
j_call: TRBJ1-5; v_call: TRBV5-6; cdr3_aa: CASSLRQIINQPQHF
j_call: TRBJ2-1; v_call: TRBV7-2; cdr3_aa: CASSFLRGGSYNEQFF
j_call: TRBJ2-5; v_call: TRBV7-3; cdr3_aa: CASSPMVGWETQYF
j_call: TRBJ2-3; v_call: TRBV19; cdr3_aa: CATRRGQSTDTQYF
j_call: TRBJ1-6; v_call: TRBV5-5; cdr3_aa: CASSEGAGNSPLHF
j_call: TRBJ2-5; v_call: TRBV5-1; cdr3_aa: CASSEQGAGETQYF
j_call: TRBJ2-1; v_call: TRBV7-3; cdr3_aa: CASSHKTGRLYNEQFF
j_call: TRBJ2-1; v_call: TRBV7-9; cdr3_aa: CASSLTSGSTNEQFF
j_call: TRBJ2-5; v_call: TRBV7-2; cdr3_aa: CASSLDSLETQYF
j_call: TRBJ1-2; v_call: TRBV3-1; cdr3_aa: CASSQDWGLYGYTF
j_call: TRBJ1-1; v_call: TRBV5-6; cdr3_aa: CASSLRQTMNTEAFF
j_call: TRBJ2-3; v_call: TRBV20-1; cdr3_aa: CSARTGRGTDTQYF
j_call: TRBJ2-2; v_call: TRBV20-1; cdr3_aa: CSAREDGGMTGELFF
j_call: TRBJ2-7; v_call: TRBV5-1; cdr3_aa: CASSLKLTGGPSFEQYF
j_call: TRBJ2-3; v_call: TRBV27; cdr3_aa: CASSPLLVELPDTQYF
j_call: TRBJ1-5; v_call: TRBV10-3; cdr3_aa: CATRDNSGNQPQHF
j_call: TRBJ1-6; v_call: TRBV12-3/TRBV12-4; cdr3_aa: CASRRTDRGSPLHF
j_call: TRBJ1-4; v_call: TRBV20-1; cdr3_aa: CSARGPGQRNEKLFF
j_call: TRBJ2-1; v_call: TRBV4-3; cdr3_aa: CASSHTGTNNEQFF
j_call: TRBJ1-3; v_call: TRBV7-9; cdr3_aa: CASSLEFIGSGNTIYF
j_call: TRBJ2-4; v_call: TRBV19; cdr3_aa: CASTMRAGTTTAKNIQYF
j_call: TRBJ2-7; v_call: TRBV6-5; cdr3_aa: CASSWRDPSNYEQYF
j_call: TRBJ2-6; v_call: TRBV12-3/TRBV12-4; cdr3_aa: CASRQQGSGANVLTF
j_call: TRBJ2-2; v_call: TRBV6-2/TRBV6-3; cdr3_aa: CASGAEAGELFF
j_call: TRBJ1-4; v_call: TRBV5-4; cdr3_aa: CASSSDRANEKLFF
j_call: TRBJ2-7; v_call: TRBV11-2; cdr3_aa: CASSLTIRGYEQYF
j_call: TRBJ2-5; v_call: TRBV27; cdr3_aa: CASRKFTEGTQYF
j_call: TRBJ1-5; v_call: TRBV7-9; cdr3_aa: CASSRMADQPQHF
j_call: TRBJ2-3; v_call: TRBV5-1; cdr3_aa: CASSLVLAGGKSTDTQYF
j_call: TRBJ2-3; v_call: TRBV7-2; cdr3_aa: CASSLGVRDTQYF
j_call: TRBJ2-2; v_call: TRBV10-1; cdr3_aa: CASSGGLGTNTGELFF
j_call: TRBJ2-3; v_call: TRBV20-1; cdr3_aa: CSANGWGRGTDTQYF